Described below is a single TCR beta chain sequence and its context. The antigen it binds to is not known. Libraries were constructed by the immunoSEQ multiplex PCR assay. The multiplex PCR relied on a mix of 60 forward primers for TCR Vbeta segments and 13 reverse primers for TCR Jbeta segments. The CDR3 region of rearranged TCR beta genes was amplified from genomic DNA by a multiplex PCR assay. Amplified TCR beta libraries were sequenced as 87-base-pair reads on the Illumina HiSeq System. The published analysis was carried out like this. Across the 700 or so repertoires, a later analysis counted tens of millions of unique TCR beta chains, approximately 12 million of which were shared by at least two donors. Raw reads were error-corrected and collapsed into unique sequences by a nearest-neighbor algorithm in which closely related sequences were merged to remove PCR and sequencing errors. V, D and J gene segments were assigned by aligning CDR3 sequences to IMGT reference sequences. For a sequence to be retained, a match of at least six nucleotides to both a V gene segment and a J gene segment was required. Rearrangements were called productive when the CDR3 lacked stop codons and stayed in frame with V and J; all others were non-productive. Following IMGT convention, CDR3 was defined as the stretch from the second conserved V-encoded cysteine to the conserved J-encoded phenylalanine. In an earlier analysis of 587 of the donors, sequences lacking an unambiguous match to a single V gene segment were excluded. In an earlier analysis of around 590 of the donors, a V segment was called functional when productive rearrangements were above 56.7%, and segregating when the standard deviation between donors exceeded 5%. A statistical classification framework was developed to diagnose cytomegalovirus status using the catalog of TCR beta chain sequences. A later analysis assigned V and J genes by comparing TCR nucleotide sequences with IMGT/GENE-DB human TR gene sequences. In a later analysis, CDR3 sequences and most-parsimonious VDJ recombination scenarios were assigned using the TCRdist pipeline. A later analysis defined each TCR beta chain by its CDR3 amino acid sequence plus V-gene family, and excluded reads lacking a unique V-gene family. In a later analysis, fewer than 600 highly shared, low-generation-probability nucleotide sequences were removed to address suspected cross-contamination and a sequencing artifact. In a later analysis, a clonal expansion index for each public chain was calculated from normalized within-repertoire ranks of inferred template counts. Generation probabilities in a later analysis came from a VDJ recombination model fitted to out-of-frame rearrangements, and those results were checked against IGoR. In a later analysis, TCR-TCR, TCR-HLA and TCR-CMV co-occurrence was scored with hypergeometric tests, and a repertoire-size bias correction was applied to TCR pairs. A later analysis estimated false discovery rates by permuting HLA or CMV assignments 20 times. In a later analysis, co-occurring TCRs were grouped using DBSCAN, and TCRdist sequence similarity was added for clustering within HLA-allele-positive subsets. Repertoires with fewer than 30,000 or more than 120,000 public chains, plus five repertoires with anomalous nucleotide sharing, were excluded from co-occurrence clustering. What TCRdb holds here is the immuneACCESS table cut down to in-frame rearrangements. Part of the clones is not present; checked against another copy, under half of the missing clones reflect an unresolved V gene, and the others are unexplained. The V and J calls and clone size were taken over from that table, and D and trimming were inferred from the DNA. The sample's own table lists some 110,000 clones. Of the sample, 2.5% to 3% is held by the ten largest clones.

V has 5 bases trimmed and J has 2 bases trimmed; junction bases matching no gene number 8. The CDR3 runs 16 amino acids, cysteine and phenylalanine included. CDR3 DNA only is kept here, 48 bases in frame from base 1. The germline V gene supplies CDR1 LGHNT and CDR2 FRNRAP. This sample was taken from a study of cytomegalovirus exposure and HLA in healthy donors (dated by TCRdb to the late 2010s). Looking at the study overall: In an earlier analysis of roughly 590 of the donors, about 270 Gb of sequence data and 100 million or so unique TCR beta sequences from 150 million to 200 million T cells were reported. About 330 gigabases of sequencing data and around 90 million unique TCR sequences made up an early release that covered 500 to 700 HLA-typed donors. Of the 350 to 400 genotyped donors, about 84% fell in the genetic ancestry cluster associated with self-reported Caucasian donors. The aim of the study was to test whether cataloging public T cell receptors could identify signatures of past pathogen exposure. The T cell repertoires of 666 subjects were profiled by immunosequencing and related to cytomegalovirus serostatus. Along with the roughly 670-subject first cohort, a separate validation cohort of over 90 different subjects was used. To predict cytomegalovirus infection status, the study combined high-throughput TCR immunosequencing, statistical association of individual TCRs with disease status, and machine learning. A later analysis re-analyzed previously published TCR beta repertoires from 550 to 700 donors and added high-resolution HLA genotyping to study TCR occurrence patterns. Rather than using new phenotypic data, the later analysis identified candidate immune exposures from TCR beta sequences and from how often those sequences occurred across donors. In an earlier analysis of roughly 580 of the donors, high-throughput TCR beta sequencing was used to judge whether each TCR beta V gene segment behaved as functional or pseudogenic. Donor age, sex, ethnicity and CMV serostatus were compiled together with the repertoire data. Genome-wide SNP genotypes for about 55% of the roughly 670 donors were used in a later genetic analysis, which treated that subset as a discovery cohort. All discovery cohort repertoires had been generated on a single sequencing platform. Both class I and class II loci were covered by HLA typing, at four-digit resolution. The number of typed donors differed by locus: about 620-630 for A, B, C, DRB1 and DQB1; roughly 510 for DQA1; 606 for DPA1; and around 490 for DPB1. Because of strong linkage in the cohort, 5 or 6 DR-DQ haplotypes were treated as single units for association and clustering. Among about 360 genotyped donors of the cohort, an average of 235,054 unique TCR beta nucleotide sequences were sequenced per donor, approximately 20% of them non-productive.

The cohort comprised some 680 healthy bone marrow donors. At the time of sampling, every cohort member was nominally healthy, though immune exposures that went unrecorded were likely present. The donor was CMV seronegative and was included in the group of a few hundred seronegative cohort members. Each donor provided a peripheral blood sample, and peripheral blood mononuclear cells were used for TCR beta sequencing. The Qiagen DNeasy Blood Extraction Kit was used to extract genomic DNA from the blood cell samples. The study at large found these results: A group of highly shared sequence variants was considered likely to be a technical artifact of the sequencing pipeline. Most CMV-associated TCR beta chains appeared to be HLA-restricted in a later analysis, and the HLA associations seemed to be driven largely by CMV exposure. A further reported finding was that TCR beta sequences accurately predicted the HLA-A and HLA-B alleles for most subjects in the first cohort. A later analysis associated around 16,000 TCR beta sequences with specific HLA alleles at a false discovery rate of 0.05. V-gene and J-gene trimming of TCR beta chains was associated with a missense DCLRE1C variant in a later genetic analysis, and the association was replicated in an independent cohort. In vitro tests confirmed that a few of the cytomegalovirus-associated TCR beta chains recognize cytomegalovirus antigens. Roughly uniform sequencing depth across donors was assumed in presence/absence analyses, although this assumption may not hold. When HLA alleles, especially DR and DQ, strongly co-occurred, attributing TCR associations to individual alleles was difficult. Several of the top co-occurrence clusters appeared to be linked to parvovirus B19, influenza, CMV and Epstein-Barr virus, according to a later analysis. Linkage disequilibrium might explain the correlated functional status among segregating V segments, but an unknown experimental factor could not be excluded. A later genetic analysis reported fewer N-insertions in productive TCRs among donors in an Asian-associated ancestry cluster than the approximately 670-donor mean. Cytomegalovirus status was reported to be diagnosed by the classifier with high specificity and sensitivity in both the original and validation cohorts. The 87-base-pair reads could not distinguish some IMGT-functional V segments, including TRBV6-2 and TRBV6-3, so those segments were excluded. Compared with equally common non-associated chains, HLA-associated TCR beta chains in a later analysis were more clonally expanded and had lower generation probabilities. Only TCR beta chains were sequenced in this cohort, and the absence of alpha or paired-chain data limited detectable features. While some public TCRs were present in many individuals, most TCR sequences turned up only very rarely across donors. Because some donors lacked HLA typing at each locus, the association tests relied only on the typed subset. Because counts were too low, roughly 17 rarely observed V segments, including chromosome 9 orphons, were left out of the earlier analysis of 587 of the donors. The study listed 150 to 200 TCR beta chains as associated with cytomegalovirus. Immune exposure information for the cohort was limited to CMV serostatus. According to a later analysis, TCR association rates differed among HLA loci, with DRB1 alleles showing the most associated TCRs and HLA-C alleles showing the fewest. It was suggested by the authors that the approach could potentially be generalized to other disease states and immunological phenotypes. In an earlier analysis of 500 to 650 of the donors, most TCR beta V segments appeared in productive rearrangements about 90% or about 30% of the time, broadly matching IMGT annotations.

Sequenced material: PBMCs. The receptor was isolated from a man aged 25 to 40 in good health and CMV-seronegative. The chain is made from TRBV12-5 and TRBJ2-2; 7 junctional bases match TRBD2. The nucleotide sequence reads TGTGCTAGTGGTGTGGGGGGGGGAGATAACACCGGGGAGCTGTTTTTT. This gives the protein CASGVGGGDNTGELFF.